Here is one TCR beta chain with its context. Which antigen it targets is not known. No qualities accompany the bases; no much larger clone lies one base away. In total, 600 or so healthy bone marrow donors made up the cohort. At the time of sampling, every cohort member was nominally healthy, though immune exposures that went unrecorded were likely present. The donor tested CMV seronegative, placing the donor among the 350 or so seronegative members of the cohort. A peripheral blood sample was provided by each donor, and peripheral blood mononuclear cells were used for TCR beta sequencing. Genomic DNA extraction from the blood cell samples was performed with the Qiagen DNeasy Blood Extraction Kit. CDR1 and CDR2, per the germline V gene, are SGDLS and YYNGEE. Trimming takes 0 bases off V and 1 base off J; junction bases not matched to a gene: 6. The CDR3 sequence holds 16 residues, the cysteine and phenylalanine included. Of all the DNA, just the CDR3 is kept, 48 bases in frame from base 1.

Library construction relied on the immunoSEQ multiplex PCR assay. For the multiplex PCR, a mixture combining 60 forward primers for TCR Vbeta segments and 13 reverse primers for TCR Jbeta segments was used. The CDR3 region of rearranged TCR beta genes was amplified from genomic DNA with a multiplex PCR assay. On the Illumina HiSeq System, the amplified TCR beta libraries were sequenced as 87-base-pair reads. On the study's bioinformatics: A later analysis tallied 70 million to 100 million unique TCR beta chains across the 700 or so repertoires, and around 12 million of those chains were shared by two or more donors. A nearest-neighbor algorithm error-corrected the raw reads and collapsed the reads into unique sequences, merging closely related sequences to remove PCR and sequencing errors. CDR3 sequences were aligned to IMGT reference sequences to assign V, D and J gene segments. Each retained sequence needed at least a six-nucleotide match to both a V gene segment and a J gene segment. Rearrangements were called productive when the CDR3 lacked stop codons and stayed in frame with V and J; all others were non-productive. CDR3 was defined by IMGT convention, running from the second conserved V-encoded cysteine to the conserved J-encoded phenylalanine. The earlier analysis of about 570 of the donors excluded any sequence lacking an unambiguous match to a single V gene segment. An earlier analysis of several hundred of the donors called V segments functional above 56.7% productive rearrangements and segregating when the between-donor standard deviation exceeded 5%. To diagnose cytomegalovirus status from the catalog of TCR beta chain sequences, a statistical classification framework was built. In a later analysis, V and J genes were assigned by comparing TCR nucleotide sequences against IMGT/GENE-DB human TR gene sequences. In a later analysis, CDR3 sequences and most-parsimonious VDJ recombination scenarios were assigned using the TCRdist pipeline. In a later analysis, each TCR beta chain was defined by its CDR3 amino acid sequence together with its V-gene family, and reads without a unique V-gene family were excluded. To address suspected cross-contamination and a sequencing artifact, a later analysis removed approximately 590 highly shared, low-generation-probability nucleotide sequences. In a later analysis, a clonal expansion index was calculated for each public chain from normalized within-repertoire ranks of inferred template counts. In a later analysis, generation probabilities were computed with a VDJ recombination model fitted to out-of-frame rearrangements, and the resulting probabilities were checked against IGoR. Hypergeometric tests were used in a later analysis to score TCR-TCR, TCR-HLA and TCR-CMV co-occurrence, with a repertoire-size bias correction applied to the TCR pairs. False discovery rates were estimated in a later analysis by permuting HLA or CMV assignments 20 times. A later analysis grouped co-occurring TCRs with DBSCAN, adding TCRdist sequence similarity when clustering within HLA-allele-positive subsets. Repertoires with fewer than 30,000 or more than 120,000 public chains were left out of co-occurrence clustering, as were about 5 repertoires with anomalous nucleotide sharing. The table was pulled from immuneACCESS by TCRdb, which kept in-frame rearrangements only. Such tables lose some clones; where checked, under half of the loss comes from unresolved V genes, and the rest has no known cause. The V and J calls and clone size are taken from that table; D and trimming were inferred from the DNA. The sample includes around 190,000 clones, with about 77% observed a single time. Of the sample, approximately 2.6% is held by the ten largest clones.

This record belongs to a study of cytomegalovirus exposure and HLA in healthy donors (dated by TCRdb to about 2017). With respect to the entire study: According to an earlier analysis of 550 to 750 of the donors, some 170 million T cells yielded over 100 million unique TCR beta sequences and 250 to 350 Gb of sequence data. A later analysis re-analyzed previously published TCR beta repertoires from roughly 690 donors and added high-resolution HLA genotyping to study TCR occurrence patterns. Approximately 310 gigabases of sequencing data and tens of millions of unique TCR sequences were included in an early release covering over 600 HLA-typed donors. Both class I and class II loci were covered by HLA typing, at four-digit resolution. Donor age, sex, ethnicity and CMV serostatus were compiled alongside the repertoire data. Rather than using new phenotypic data, the later analysis identified candidate immune exposures from TCR beta sequences and from how often those sequences occurred across donors. A later genetic analysis used genome-wide SNP genotypes for about 60% of the roughly 700 donors, treating that subset as a discovery cohort. The genetic ancestry cluster associated with self-reported Caucasian donors included about four fifths of the 350 to 500 genotyped donors. All discovery cohort repertoires had been generated using a single sequencing platform. The number of donors typed differed by locus, with about 620-630 for A, B, C, DRB1 and DQB1, about 500 for DQA1, 600 to 610 for DPA1, and some 470 for DPB1. On average, 235,054 unique TCR beta nucleotide sequences were sequenced per donor among some 420 genotyped donors of the cohort, with roughly 18% of those sequences being non-productive. The T cell repertoires of some 670 subjects were profiled by immunosequencing and related to cytomegalovirus serostatus. In an earlier analysis of more than 550 of the donors, high-throughput TCR beta sequencing was used to judge whether each TCR beta V gene segment behaved as functional or pseudogenic. Besides the first cohort of around 700 subjects, a separate validation cohort made up of around 120 different subjects was used. To predict cytomegalovirus infection status, the study combined high-throughput TCR immunosequencing, statistical association of individual TCRs with disease status, and machine learning. The aim of the study was to test whether cataloging public T cell receptors could identify signatures of past pathogen exposure. A few DR-DQ haplotypes were treated as single units for association and clustering because of strong linkage in the cohort.

The investigation overall reported the following: In vitro tests confirmed that three of the cytomegalovirus-associated TCR beta chains recognize cytomegalovirus antigens. The only immune exposure information available for the cohort was CMV serostatus. Correlated functional status among segregating V segments might reflect linkage disequilibrium, but an unknown experimental factor could not be ruled out. According to the authors, the approach could potentially be generalized to other disease states and immunological phenotypes. While some public TCRs were present in many individuals, most TCR sequences turned up only very rarely across donors. A later analysis associated about 17,000 TCR beta sequences with specific HLA alleles at a false discovery rate of 0.05. A later genetic analysis reported fewer N-insertions in productive TCRs among donors in an Asian-associated ancestry cluster than the roughly 620-donor mean. The sequencing pipeline was judged likely to have produced a cluster of highly shared sequence variants as a technical artifact. HLA typing was unavailable for some donors at each locus, so association tests used only the typed subset. An association between a missense DCLRE1C variant and V-gene and J-gene trimming of TCR beta chains was found in a later genetic analysis and replicated in an independent cohort. In an earlier analysis of 500 to 650 of the donors, most TCR beta V segments appeared in productive rearrangements about 90% or about 30% of the time, broadly matching IMGT annotations. The cohort was sequenced for TCR beta chains only, and without alpha or paired-chain data the features that could be detected were limited. Assigning TCR associations to individual alleles was difficult when HLA alleles, especially DR and DQ, strongly co-occurred. According to a later analysis, TCR association rates differed among HLA loci, with DRB1 alleles showing the most associated TCRs and HLA-C alleles showing the fewest. In a later analysis, HLA-associated TCR beta chains were found to be more clonally expanded and to have lower generation probabilities than equally common non-associated chains. In both the original and validation cohorts, the classifier was reported to diagnose cytomegalovirus status with high specificity and sensitivity. A further reported finding was that TCR beta sequences accurately predicted the HLA-A and HLA-B alleles for most subjects in the first cohort. Because counts were too low, roughly 18 rarely observed V segments, including chromosome 9 orphons, were left out of the earlier analysis of roughly 600 of the donors. Roughly uniform sequencing depth across donors was assumed in presence/absence analyses, although this assumption may not hold. Because the 87-base-pair reads could not distinguish some IMGT-functional V segments, including TRBV6-2 and TRBV6-3, those segments were excluded. Most CMV-associated TCR beta chains appeared to be HLA-restricted in a later analysis, and the HLA associations seemed to be driven largely by CMV exposure. The study listed 164 TCR beta chains as associated with cytomegalovirus. In a later analysis, several top co-occurrence clusters were reported to appear linked to parvovirus B19, influenza, CMV and Epstein-Barr virus.

The sequence links TRBV9 to TRBJ2-5; a stretch of 7 junction bases matches TRBD2. What was sequenced was PBMCs. The clonotype comes from a female donor in good health and CMV-seronegative. The sequence in DNA is TGTGCCAGCAGCGTAGTTGGAGCGGGGCCCCAAGAGACCCAGTACTTC. Its coded protein is CASSVVGAGPQETQYF.